The clone carrying this T cell receptor (beta chain) was seen just once. Its specificity is unknown. One junction end does not reproduce the germline sequence, and a read error may be involved. This sample is part of a study of CD8 T cells in ankylosing spondylitis. Study-wide points: Ankylosing spondylitis blood appeared to carry a characteristic TCR beta motif of roughly eight highly homologous variants.

TCRdb itself ran the 5' RACE reads through MiXCR, one entry per CDR3 protein. The sample includes approximately 260,000 distinct CDR3 sequences, 15% to 20% seen only once; the top ten take approximately 33%. Sequencing used blood, either unsorted or a sorted T cell fraction (not recorded which). The TCR originated in a male donor with ankylosing spondylitis or in good health (not recorded which).

CDR3 bases: TGTGCCAGCAGTTTCAGGACAGGTTCCGAAGAGACCCAGTCCTTC. It translates to CASSFRTGSEETQSF. The V gene is TRBV12-3 or TRBV12-4, the J gene TRBJ2-5, with 7 nucleotides matching TRBD1. This CDR3 is built from 15 residues.